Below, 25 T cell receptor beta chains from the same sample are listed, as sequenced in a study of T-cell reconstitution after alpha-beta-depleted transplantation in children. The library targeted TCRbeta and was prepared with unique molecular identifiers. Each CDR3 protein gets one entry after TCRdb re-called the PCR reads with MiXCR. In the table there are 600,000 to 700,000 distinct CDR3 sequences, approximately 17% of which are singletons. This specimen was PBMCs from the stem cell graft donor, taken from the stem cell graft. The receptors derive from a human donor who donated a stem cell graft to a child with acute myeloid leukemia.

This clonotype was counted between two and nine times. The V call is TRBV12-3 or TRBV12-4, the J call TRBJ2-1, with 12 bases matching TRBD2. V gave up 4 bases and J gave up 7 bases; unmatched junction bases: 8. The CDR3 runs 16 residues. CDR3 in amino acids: CASSSFPSGGANEQFF. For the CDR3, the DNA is TGTGCCAGCAGTTCATTCCCTAGCGGGGGGGCGAATGAGCAGTTCTTC.

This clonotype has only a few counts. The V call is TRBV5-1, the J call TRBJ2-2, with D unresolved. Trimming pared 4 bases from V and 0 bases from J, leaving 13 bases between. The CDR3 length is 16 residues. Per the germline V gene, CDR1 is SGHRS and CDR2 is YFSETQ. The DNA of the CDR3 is TGCGCCAGCAGCCCACGAAGCCTAACGAACACCGGGGAGCTGTTTTTT. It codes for CASSPRSLTNTGELFF.

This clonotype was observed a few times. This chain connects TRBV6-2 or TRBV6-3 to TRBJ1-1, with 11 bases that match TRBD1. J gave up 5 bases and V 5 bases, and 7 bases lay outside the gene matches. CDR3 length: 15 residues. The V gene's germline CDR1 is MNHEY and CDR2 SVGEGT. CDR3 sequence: CASSPPGQGVTEAFF. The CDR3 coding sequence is TGTGCCAGCAGTCCCCCGGGACAGGGGGTTACTGAAGCTTTCTTT.

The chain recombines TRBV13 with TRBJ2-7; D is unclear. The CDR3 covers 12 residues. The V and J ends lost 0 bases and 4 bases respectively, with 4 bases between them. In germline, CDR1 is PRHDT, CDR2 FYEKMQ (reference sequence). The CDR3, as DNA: TGTGCCAGCAGCTTAGGTCTATACGAGCAGTACGTC. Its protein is CASSLGLYEQYV.

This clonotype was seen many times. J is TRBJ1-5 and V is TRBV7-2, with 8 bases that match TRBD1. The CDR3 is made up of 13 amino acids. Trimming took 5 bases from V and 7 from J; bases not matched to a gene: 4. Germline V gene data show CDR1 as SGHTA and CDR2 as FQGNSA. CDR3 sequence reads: CASSPRGPQPQHF. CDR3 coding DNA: TGTGCCAGCAGCCCCAGGGGGCCGCAGCCCCAGCATTTT.

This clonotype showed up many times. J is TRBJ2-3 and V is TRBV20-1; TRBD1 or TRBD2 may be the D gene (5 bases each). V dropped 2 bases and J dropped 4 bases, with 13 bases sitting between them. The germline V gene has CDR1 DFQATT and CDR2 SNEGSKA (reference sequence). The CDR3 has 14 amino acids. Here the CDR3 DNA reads TGCAGTGCTAGACTCCCAGGGAGACCAGATACGCAGTATTTT. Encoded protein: CSARLPGRPDTQYF.

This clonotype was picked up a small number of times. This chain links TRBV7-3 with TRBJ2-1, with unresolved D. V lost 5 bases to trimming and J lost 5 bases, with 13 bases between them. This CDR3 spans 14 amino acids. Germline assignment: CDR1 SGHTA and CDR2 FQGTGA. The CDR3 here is CASSAYLGHNEQFF. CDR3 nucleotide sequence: TGTGCCAGCAGCGCCTATCTAGGGCACAATGAGCAGTTCTTC.

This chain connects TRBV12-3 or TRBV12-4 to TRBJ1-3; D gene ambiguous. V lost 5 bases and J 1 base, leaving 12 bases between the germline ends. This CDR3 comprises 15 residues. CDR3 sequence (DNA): TGTGCCAGCAGTACTGGAGGGATTTCTGGAAACACCATATATTTT. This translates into CASSTGGISGNTIYF.

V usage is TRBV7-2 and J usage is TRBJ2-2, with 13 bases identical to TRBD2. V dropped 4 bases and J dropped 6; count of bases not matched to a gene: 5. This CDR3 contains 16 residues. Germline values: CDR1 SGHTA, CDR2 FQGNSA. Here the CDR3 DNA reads TGTGCCAGCAGCTCCCGACTAGCGGGGGGATCCGGGGAGCTGTTTTTT. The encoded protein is CASSSRLAGGSGELFF.

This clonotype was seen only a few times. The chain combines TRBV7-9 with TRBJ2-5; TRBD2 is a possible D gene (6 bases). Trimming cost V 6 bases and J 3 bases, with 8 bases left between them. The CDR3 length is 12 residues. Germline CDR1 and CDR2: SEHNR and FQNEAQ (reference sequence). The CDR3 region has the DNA TGTGCCAGCAGGGAGGGAGAAGAGACCCAGTACTTC. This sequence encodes CASREGEETQYF.

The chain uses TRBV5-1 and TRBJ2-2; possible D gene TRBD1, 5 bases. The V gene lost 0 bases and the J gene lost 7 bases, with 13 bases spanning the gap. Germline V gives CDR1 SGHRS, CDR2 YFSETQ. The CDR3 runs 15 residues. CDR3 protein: CASSLVSGKGGELFF. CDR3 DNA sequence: TGCGCCAGCAGCTTGGTTTCAGGGAAAGGCGGGGAGCTGTTTTTT.

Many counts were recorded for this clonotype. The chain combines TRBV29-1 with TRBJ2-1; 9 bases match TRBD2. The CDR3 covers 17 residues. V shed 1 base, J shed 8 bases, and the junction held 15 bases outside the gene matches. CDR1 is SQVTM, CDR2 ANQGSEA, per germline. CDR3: CSVEGGGLALIGDEQFF. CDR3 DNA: TGCAGCGTTGAAGGGGGGGGACTAGCTTTAATAGGCGATGAGCAGTTCTTC.

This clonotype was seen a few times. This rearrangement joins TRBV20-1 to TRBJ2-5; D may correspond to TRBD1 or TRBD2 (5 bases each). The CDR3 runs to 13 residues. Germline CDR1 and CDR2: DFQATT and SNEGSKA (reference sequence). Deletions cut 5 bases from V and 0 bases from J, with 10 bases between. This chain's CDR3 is CSAGDANQETQYF. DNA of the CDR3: TGCAGTGCTGGGGACGCAAACCAAGAGACCCAGTACTTC.

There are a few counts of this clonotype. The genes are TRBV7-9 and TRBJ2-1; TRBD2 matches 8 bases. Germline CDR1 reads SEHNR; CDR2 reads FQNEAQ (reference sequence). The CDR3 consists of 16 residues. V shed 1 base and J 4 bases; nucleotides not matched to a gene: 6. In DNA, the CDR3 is TGTGCCAGCAGCTTAGGGAGCGGGGGAAGATACAATGAGCAGTTCTTC. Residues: CASSLGSGGRYNEQFF.

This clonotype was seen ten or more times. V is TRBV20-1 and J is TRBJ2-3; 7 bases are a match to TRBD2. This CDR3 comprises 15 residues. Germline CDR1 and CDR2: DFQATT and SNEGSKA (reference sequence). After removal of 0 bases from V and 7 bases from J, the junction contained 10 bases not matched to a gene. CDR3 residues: CSARDRLDGRNTQYF. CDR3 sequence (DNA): TGCAGTGCTAGAGATCGACTGGACGGGAGGAATACGCAGTATTTT.

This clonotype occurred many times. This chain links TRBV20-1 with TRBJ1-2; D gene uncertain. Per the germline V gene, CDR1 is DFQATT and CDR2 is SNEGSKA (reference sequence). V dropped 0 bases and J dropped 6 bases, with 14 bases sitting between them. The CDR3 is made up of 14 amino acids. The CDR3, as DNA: TGCAGTGCTAGAGATCGGGCCAGGTCGGATGGCTACACCTTC. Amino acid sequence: CSARDRARSDGYTF.

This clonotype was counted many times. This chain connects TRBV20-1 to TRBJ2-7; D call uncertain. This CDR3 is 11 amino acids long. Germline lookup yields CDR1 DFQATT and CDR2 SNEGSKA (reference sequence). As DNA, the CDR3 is TGCAGCGTCTCGATTACCTACGAGCAGTACGTC. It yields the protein CSVSITYEQYV.

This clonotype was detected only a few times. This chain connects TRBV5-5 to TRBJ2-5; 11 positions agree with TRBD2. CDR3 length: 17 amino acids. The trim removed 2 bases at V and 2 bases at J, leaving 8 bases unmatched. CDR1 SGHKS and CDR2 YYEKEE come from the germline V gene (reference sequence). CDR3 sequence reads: CASSFAGTSGFQETQYF. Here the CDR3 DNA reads TGTGCCAGCAGCTTTGCCGGGACTAGCGGTTTTCAAGAGACCCAGTACTTC.

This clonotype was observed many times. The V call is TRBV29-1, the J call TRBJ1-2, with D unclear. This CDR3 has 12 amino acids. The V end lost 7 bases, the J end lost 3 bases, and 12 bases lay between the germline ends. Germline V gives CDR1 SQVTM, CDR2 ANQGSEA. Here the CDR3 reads CSATGLDYGYTF. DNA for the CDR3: TGCAGCGCAACCGGCCTTGACTATGGCTACACCTTC.

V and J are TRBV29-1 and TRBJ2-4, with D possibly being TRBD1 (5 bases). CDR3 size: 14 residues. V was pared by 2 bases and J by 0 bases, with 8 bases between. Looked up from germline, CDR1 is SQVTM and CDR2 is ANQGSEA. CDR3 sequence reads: CSVERGLAKNIQYF. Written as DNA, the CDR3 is TGCAGCGTTGAAAGGGGCCTAGCCAAAAACATTCAGTACTTC.

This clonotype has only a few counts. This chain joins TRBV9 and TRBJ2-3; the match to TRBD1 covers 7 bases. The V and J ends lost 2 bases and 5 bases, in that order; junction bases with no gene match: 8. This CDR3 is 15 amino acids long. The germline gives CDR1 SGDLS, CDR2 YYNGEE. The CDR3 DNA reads TGTGCCAGCAGCGTCGAGGGGACAGCGAAAGATACGCAGTATTTT. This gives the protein CASSVEGTAKDTQYF.

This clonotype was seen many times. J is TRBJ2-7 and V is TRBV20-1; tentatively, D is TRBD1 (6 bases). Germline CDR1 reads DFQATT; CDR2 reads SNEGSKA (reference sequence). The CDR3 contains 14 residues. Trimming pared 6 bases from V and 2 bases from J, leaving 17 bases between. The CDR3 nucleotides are TGCAGTGCCCTAGGGGCGCAGGGGCCCTACGAGCAGTACTTC. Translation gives CSALGAQGPYEQYF.

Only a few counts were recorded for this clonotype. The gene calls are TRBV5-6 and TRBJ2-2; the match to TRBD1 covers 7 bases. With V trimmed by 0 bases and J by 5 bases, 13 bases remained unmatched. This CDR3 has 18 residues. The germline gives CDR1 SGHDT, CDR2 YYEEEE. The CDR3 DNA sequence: TGTGCCAGCAGCTTGGTCTCATCTGTGACAGGGTCTACCGGGGAGCTGTTTTTT. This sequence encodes CASSLVSSVTGSTGELFF.

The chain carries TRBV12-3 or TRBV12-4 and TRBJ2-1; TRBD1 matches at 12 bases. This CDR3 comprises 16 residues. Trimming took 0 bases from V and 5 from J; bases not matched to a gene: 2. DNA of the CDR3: TGTGCCAGCAGTTTAGCGGGACAGGGGGCGGACAATGAGCAGTTCTTC. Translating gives CASSLAGQGADNEQFF.

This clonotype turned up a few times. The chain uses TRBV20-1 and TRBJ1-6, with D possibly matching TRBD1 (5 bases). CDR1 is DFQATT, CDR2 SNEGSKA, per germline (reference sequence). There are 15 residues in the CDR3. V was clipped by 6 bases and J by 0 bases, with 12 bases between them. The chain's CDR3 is CSAWGRSSYNSPLHF. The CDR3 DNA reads TGCAGTGCGTGGGGGAGGAGCTCCTATAATTCACCCCTCCACTTT.